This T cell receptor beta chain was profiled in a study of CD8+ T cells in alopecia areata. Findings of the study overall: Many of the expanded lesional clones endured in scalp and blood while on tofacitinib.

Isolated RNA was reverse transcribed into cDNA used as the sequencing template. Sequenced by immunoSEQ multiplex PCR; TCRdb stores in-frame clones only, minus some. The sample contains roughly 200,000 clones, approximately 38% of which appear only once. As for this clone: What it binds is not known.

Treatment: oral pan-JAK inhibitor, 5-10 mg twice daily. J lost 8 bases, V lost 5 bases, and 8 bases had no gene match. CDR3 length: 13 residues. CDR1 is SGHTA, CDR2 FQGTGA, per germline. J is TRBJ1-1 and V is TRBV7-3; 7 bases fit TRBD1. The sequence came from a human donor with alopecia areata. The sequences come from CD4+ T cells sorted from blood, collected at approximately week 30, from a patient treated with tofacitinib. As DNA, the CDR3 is TGTGCCAGCAGCATTAAGAGGGGACAGGAAGCTTTCTTT. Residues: CASSIKRGQEAFF. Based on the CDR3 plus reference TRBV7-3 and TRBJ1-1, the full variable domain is GAGVSQTPSNKVTEKGKYVELRCDPISGHTALYWYRQSLGQGPEFLIYFQGTGAADDSGLPNDRFFAVRPEGSVSTLKIQRTERGDSAVYLCASSIKRGQEAFFGQGTRLTVV.